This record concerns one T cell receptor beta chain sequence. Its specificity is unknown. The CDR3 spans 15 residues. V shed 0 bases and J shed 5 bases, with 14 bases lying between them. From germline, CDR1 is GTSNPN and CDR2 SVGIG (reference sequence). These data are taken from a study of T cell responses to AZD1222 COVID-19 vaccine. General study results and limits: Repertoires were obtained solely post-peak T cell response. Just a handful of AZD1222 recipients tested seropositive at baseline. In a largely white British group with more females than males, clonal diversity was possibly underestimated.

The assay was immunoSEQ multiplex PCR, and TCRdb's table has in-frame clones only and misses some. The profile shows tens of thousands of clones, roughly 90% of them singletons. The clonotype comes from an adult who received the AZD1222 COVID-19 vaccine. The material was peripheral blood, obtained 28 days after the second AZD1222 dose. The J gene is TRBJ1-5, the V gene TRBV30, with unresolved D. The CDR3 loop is CAWSVHGTMDQPQHF. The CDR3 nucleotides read TGTGCCTGGAGTGTACACGGTACAATGGATCAGCCCCAGCATTTT.